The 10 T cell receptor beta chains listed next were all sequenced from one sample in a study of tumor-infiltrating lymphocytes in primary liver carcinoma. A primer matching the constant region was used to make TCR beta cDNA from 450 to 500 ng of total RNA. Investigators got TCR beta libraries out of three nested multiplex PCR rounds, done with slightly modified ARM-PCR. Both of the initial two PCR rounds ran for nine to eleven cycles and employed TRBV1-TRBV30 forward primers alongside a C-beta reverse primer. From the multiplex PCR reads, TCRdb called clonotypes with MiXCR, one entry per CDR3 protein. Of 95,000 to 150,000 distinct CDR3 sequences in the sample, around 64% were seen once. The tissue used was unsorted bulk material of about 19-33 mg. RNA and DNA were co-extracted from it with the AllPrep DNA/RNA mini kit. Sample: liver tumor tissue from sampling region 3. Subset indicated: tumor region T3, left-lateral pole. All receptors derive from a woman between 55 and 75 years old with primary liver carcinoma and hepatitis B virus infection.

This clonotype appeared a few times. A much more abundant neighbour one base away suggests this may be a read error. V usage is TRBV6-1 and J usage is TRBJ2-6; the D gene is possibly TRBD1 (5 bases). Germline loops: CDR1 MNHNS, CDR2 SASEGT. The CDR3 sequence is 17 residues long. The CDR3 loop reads CASSGGSRGAGANALTF. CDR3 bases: TGTGCCAGCAGTGGGGGCTCGCGAGGCGCTGGGGCCAACGCCCTGACTTTC.

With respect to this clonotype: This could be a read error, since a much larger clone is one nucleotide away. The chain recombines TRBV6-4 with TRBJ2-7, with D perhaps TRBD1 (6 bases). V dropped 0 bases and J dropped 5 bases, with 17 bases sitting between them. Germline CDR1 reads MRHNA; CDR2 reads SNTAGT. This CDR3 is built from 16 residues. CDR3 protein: CASSDSDGQFGDEQYF. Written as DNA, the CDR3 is TGTGCCAGCAGTGACTCGGACGGACAGTTCGGGGACGAGCAGTACTTC.

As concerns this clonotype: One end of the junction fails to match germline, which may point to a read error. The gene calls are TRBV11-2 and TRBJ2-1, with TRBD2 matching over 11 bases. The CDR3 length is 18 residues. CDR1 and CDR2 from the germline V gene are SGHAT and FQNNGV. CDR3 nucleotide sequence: TGTGCCAGCGGCTTAACCCCCTTAGCGGGAGGGCAAAACAATGAGCAGTTCTTC. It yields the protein CASGLTPLAGGQNNEQFF.

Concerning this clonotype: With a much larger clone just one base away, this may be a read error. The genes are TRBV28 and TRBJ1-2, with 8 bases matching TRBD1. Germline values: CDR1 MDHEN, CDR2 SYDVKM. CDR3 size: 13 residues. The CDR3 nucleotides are TGTACCAGCAGTCGGACAGGGATTGATGGCTACACCTTC. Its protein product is CTSSRTGIDGYTF.

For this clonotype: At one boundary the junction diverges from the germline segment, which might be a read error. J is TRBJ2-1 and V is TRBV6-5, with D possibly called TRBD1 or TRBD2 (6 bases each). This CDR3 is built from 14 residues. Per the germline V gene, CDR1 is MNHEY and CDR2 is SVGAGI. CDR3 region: CASRGHGGYNEQFF. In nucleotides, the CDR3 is TGTGCGAGCAGGGGACACGGGGGCTACAATGAGCAGTTCTTC.

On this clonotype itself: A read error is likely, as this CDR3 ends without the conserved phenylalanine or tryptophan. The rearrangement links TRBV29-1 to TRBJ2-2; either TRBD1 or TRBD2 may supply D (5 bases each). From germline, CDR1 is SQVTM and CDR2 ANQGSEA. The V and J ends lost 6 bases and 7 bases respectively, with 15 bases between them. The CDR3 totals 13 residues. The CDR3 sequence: CSVTGHSDGELFH. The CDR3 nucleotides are TGCAGCGTCACGGGGCACTCAGACGGGGAGCTGTTTCAT.

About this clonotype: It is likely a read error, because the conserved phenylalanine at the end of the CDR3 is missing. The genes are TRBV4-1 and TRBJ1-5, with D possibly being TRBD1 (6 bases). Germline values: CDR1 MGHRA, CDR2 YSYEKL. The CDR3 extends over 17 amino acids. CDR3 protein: CVSSHRILTGIGQPQHL. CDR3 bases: TGCGTCAGCAGCCATAGAATCCTAACAGGGATCGGTCAGCCCCAGCATCTT.

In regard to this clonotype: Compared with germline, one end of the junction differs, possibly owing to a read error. The CDR3 sequence: CSIERLAGEDNEQFF. The CDR3 nucleotides are TGCAGCATTGAACGACTAGCGGGAGAGGATAATGAGCAGTTCTTC. V usage is TRBV29-1 and J usage is TRBJ2-1, with 12 bases aligning to TRBD2. This CDR3 is built from 15 residues. Germline V gene sequence: CDR1 SQVTM, CDR2 ANQGSEA.

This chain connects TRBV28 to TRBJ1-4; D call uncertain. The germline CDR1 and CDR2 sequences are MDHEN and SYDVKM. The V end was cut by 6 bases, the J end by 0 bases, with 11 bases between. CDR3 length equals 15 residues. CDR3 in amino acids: CASSSPITTNEKLFF. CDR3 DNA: TGTGCCAGCAGCTCCCCAATAACAACTAATGAAAAACTGTTTTTT.

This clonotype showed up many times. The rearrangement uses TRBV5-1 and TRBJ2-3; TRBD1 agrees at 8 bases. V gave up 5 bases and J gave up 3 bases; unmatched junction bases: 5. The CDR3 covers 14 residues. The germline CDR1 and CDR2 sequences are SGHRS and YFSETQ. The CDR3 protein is CASRADRGTDTQYF. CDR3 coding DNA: TGCGCCAGCAGAGCAGACAGGGGTACAGATACGCAGTATTTT.